Shown below are 10 T cell receptor beta chains from a single sample sequenced in a study of blood T cell repertoires in COVID-19. The assay was immunoSEQ multiplex PCR, and TCRdb's table has in-frame clones only and misses some. This table has about 120,000 clones, 70% to 90% appearing once. Sample: peripheral blood. The receptors were gathered from a woman in her 50s with active or convalescent COVID-19.

This clone was observed a single time. One end of the junction varies from germline; a read error may be responsible. The rearrangement uses TRBV7-7 and TRBJ2-1; weak D call: TRBD2 (5 bases). The CDR3 has 13 amino acids. The germline gives CDR1 SSHAT, CDR2 FNYEAQ (reference sequence). The CDR3 DNA reads as TGTGCTAGCAGCTTAGGGCGGCGGGATGAGCAGTTCTTC. It translates to CASSLGRRDEQFF.

The chain uses TRBV19 and TRBJ1-5; D is unclear. Trimming took off 7 bases at V and 0 bases at J, with 13 bases between the two ends. The CDR3 has 15 amino acids. Per germline, CDR1 LNHDA and CDR2 SQIVND (reference sequence). For the CDR3, the DNA is TGTGCCAGTATCCCACGGGGAGATAGCAATCAGCCCCAGCATTTT. Translated: CASIPRGDSNQPQHF.

The chain recombines TRBV2 with TRBJ2-1, with 7 bases aligning to TRBD1. The CDR3 covers 13 residues. After removal of 8 bases from V and 3 bases from J, the junction contained 4 bases not matched to a gene. Looked up from germline, CDR1 is SNHLY and CDR2 is FYNNEI. The CDR3 protein is CASRDSVYNEQFF. CDR3 DNA: TGTGCCAGCCGGGACAGCGTCTACAATGAGCAGTTCTTC.

This clone has a handful of counts. This rearrangement joins TRBV19 to TRBJ2-6; D is ambiguous. Between the trimmed V and J ends, which lost 5 bases and 0 bases, there was a span of 8 bases. Per germline, CDR1 LNHDA and CDR2 SQIVND (reference sequence). CDR3 length: 15 residues. CDR3 sequence (DNA): TGTGCCAGTAGTCGAGATAACTCTGGGGCCAACGTCCTGACTTTC. Amino acid sequence: CASSRDNSGANVLTF.

This chain connects TRBV6-5 to TRBJ1-1; D is perhaps TRBD1 (5 bases). Deletions cut 2 bases from V and 7 bases from J, with 14 bases between. The CDR3 consists of 14 residues. In germline, CDR1 is MNHEY, CDR2 SVGAGI. This CDR3 is CASSYGRGAFEAFF. For the CDR3, the DNA is TGTGCCAGCAGTTACGGGAGGGGCGCGTTTGAAGCTTTCTTT.

V is TRBV19 and J is TRBJ1-1, with a possible D match to TRBD1 (6 bases). The CDR3 covers 14 residues. Deletions cut 10 bases from V and 6 bases from J, with 21 bases between. Looked up from germline, CDR1 is LNHDA and CDR2 is SQIVND (reference sequence). The CDR3 here is CATQTGGGSAEAFF. The CDR3 DNA follows: TGTGCCACCCAAACGGGGGGCGGATCAGCTGAAGCTTTCTTT.

The rearrangement uses TRBV18 and TRBJ2-2, with 8 bases matching TRBD2. The CDR3 has 15 amino acids. J was trimmed by 5 bases and V by 2 bases; bases with no gene match: 4. Per germline, CDR1 KGHSH and CDR2 LQKENI. The CDR3 loop reads CASSPVAGGTGELFF. The CDR3 DNA reads TGTGCCAGCTCACCAGTGGCGGGGGGAACCGGGGAGCTGTTTTTT.

This clone has only a few counts. V and J are TRBV27 and TRBJ1-5; 8 bases line up with TRBD1. The CDR3 loop spans 17 amino acids. The germline V gene has CDR1 MNHEY and CDR2 SMNVEV (reference sequence). After removal of 5 bases from V and 0 bases from J, the junction contained 9 bases not matched to a gene. The CDR3 spells CASSIQGQVNSNQPQHF. CDR3 nucleotides: TGTGCCAGCAGTATTCAGGGACAGGTAAATAGCAATCAGCCCCAGCATTTT.

This rearrangement joins TRBV28 to TRBJ1-1; 8 bases map to TRBD1. The CDR3 covers 16 residues. Germline loops: CDR1 MDHEN, CDR2 SYDVKM. Unmatched junction bases numbered 8, after V lost 4 bases and J lost 1 base. The CDR3 is CASSSRRGRGNTEAFF. Written as DNA, the CDR3 is TGTGCCAGCAGTTCCCGCAGGGGGCGAGGGAACACTGAAGCTTTCTTT.

V and J are TRBV7-2 and TRBJ1-2; 7 bases map to TRBD1. Trimming took 3 bases from V and 5 from J; bases not matched to a gene: 9. Germline-derived CDR1 and CDR2 are SGHTA and FQGNSA. The CDR3 has 15 residues. CDR3 DNA sequence: TGTGCCAGCAGCTTGTTCATCAGGGGGAAGTATGGCTACACCTTC. This sequence encodes CASSLFIRGKYGYTF. Full variable domain (rest looked up from reference TRBV7-2 and TRBJ1-2): GAGVSQSPSNKVTEKGKDVELRCDPISGHTALYWYRQSLGQGLEFLIYFQGNSAPDKSGLPSDRFSAERTGGSVSTLTIQRTQQEDSAVYLCASSLFIRGKYGYTFGSGTRLTVV.